This is a list of T cell receptor beta chains from one sample in a study of metastatic and nonmetastatic thyroid tumors. TCRdb re-called the PCR reads through MiXCR. The sample lists 8,000 to 9,500 clones; around a third were seen once. Material for sequencing was tumor tissue. These receptors all stem from a female donor with papillary thyroid cancer or a benign thyroid nodule (not recorded which). Some clones in this sample may be carry-over from other donors' samples. The CDR3 runs from the conserved cysteine through the conserved F or W. Fields, in order: D gene, J gene, V gene, clone size, CDR3 protein, CDR3 DNA. The D gene is left open where the match is weak. The listing skips clone size in some rows; elsewhere it reads once, few, many or a size class.

d_gene: -
j_gene: TRBJ2-2
v_gene: TRBV7-3
abundance: medium-sized
CDR3aa: CASSLTRATGELFF
CDR3nt: TGTGCCAGCAGCTTAACTCGGGCCACCGGGGAGCTGTTTTTT

d_gene: TRBD1
j_gene: TRBJ1-1
v_gene: TRBV6-1
abundance: -
CDR3aa: CASSGGGGITEAFF
CDR3nt: TGTGCCAGCAGCGGCGGAGGGGGCATCACTGAAGCTTTCTTT

d_gene: -
j_gene: TRBJ1-2
v_gene: TRBV12-3/TRBV12-4
abundance: few
CDR3aa: CASSRDGNYGYTF
CDR3nt: TGTGCCAGCAGTCGGGACGGAAACTATGGCTACACCTTC

d_gene: TRBD1
j_gene: TRBJ2-6
v_gene: TRBV6-1
abundance: -
CDR3aa: CASSAGQVAGANVLTF
CDR3nt: TGTGCCAGCAGTGCCGGACAGGTCGCTGGGGCCAACGTCCTGACTTTC

d_gene: -
j_gene: TRBJ2-3
v_gene: TRBV6-5
abundance: few
CDR3aa: CASSYGGGHLTDTQYF
CDR3nt: TGTGCCAGCAGTTACGGTGGGGGTCACCTCACAGATACGCAGTATTTT

d_gene: TRBD1
j_gene: TRBJ1-2
v_gene: TRBV27
abundance: large
CDR3aa: CASSPGTDYGYTF
CDR3nt: TGTGCCAGCAGTCCTGGGACAGACTATGGCTACACCTTC

d_gene: -
j_gene: TRBJ2-7
v_gene: TRBV12-3/TRBV12-4
abundance: few
CDR3aa: CASTMGYSYEQYF
CDR3nt: TGTGCCAGCACCATGGGTTACTCCTACGAGCAGTACTTC

d_gene: -
j_gene: TRBJ1-5
v_gene: TRBV6-1
abundance: -
CDR3aa: CASSEAWGDQPQHF
CDR3nt: TGTGCCAGCAGTGAAGCATGGGGGGATCAGCCCCAGCATTTT

d_gene: TRBD2
j_gene: TRBJ2-1
v_gene: TRBV2
abundance: many
CDR3aa: CASSVEREESSYNEQFF
CDR3nt: TGTGCCAGCAGTGTAGAGCGGGAGGAAAGCTCCTACAATGAGCAGTTCTTC

d_gene: TRBD1
j_gene: TRBJ1-5
v_gene: TRBV6-1
abundance: -
CDR3aa: CASSEVGTGGQPQHF
CDR3nt: TGTGCCAGCAGTGAAGTAGGGACAGGCGGACAGCCCCAGCATTTT

d_gene: TRBD1
j_gene: TRBJ1-2
v_gene: TRBV7-2
abundance: medium-sized
CDR3aa: CASSDTGQGNYGYTF
CDR3nt: TGTGCCAGCAGCGACACTGGACAGGGGAACTATGGCTACACCTTC

d_gene: -
j_gene: TRBJ1-4
v_gene: TRBV7-9
abundance: many
CDR3aa: CASSKTGPTNEKLFF
CDR3nt: TGTGCCAGCAGCAAAACAGGTCCAACTAATGAAAAACTGTTTTTT

d_gene: -
j_gene: TRBJ2-7
v_gene: TRBV2
abundance: large
CDR3aa: CASSDRDEQYF
CDR3nt: TGTGCCAGCAGTGACAGGGACGAGCAGTACTTC

d_gene: TRBD2
j_gene: TRBJ2-7
v_gene: TRBV28
abundance: -
CDR3aa: CASVPPRTSGMSEQYF
CDR3nt: TGTGCCAGCGTCCCCCCCCGGACTAGCGGGATGAGCGAGCAGTACTTC

d_gene: TRBD2
j_gene: TRBJ2-3
v_gene: TRBV15
abundance: -
CDR3aa: CATSRGGLDSDTQYF
CDR3nt: TGTGCCACCAGCAGAGGGGGACTAGACTCAGATACGCAGTATTTT

d_gene: TRBD1
j_gene: TRBJ2-7
v_gene: TRBV2
abundance: medium-sized
CDR3aa: CASSDRDEQYF
CDR3nt: TGCGCCAGCAGTGACAGGGACGAGCAGTACTTC

d_gene: TRBD1
j_gene: TRBJ2-1
v_gene: TRBV27
abundance: -
CDR3aa: CASFLKGANYNEQFF
CDR3nt: TGTGCCAGCTTTCTGAAGGGGGCGAACTACAATGAGCAGTTCTTC

d_gene: TRBD1
j_gene: TRBJ1-2
v_gene: TRBV2
abundance: -
CDR3aa: CASSYRGQGGYTF
CDR3nt: TGTGCCAGCAGTTACAGGGGGCAGGGCGGCTACACCTTC

d_gene: TRBD1
j_gene: TRBJ1-2
v_gene: TRBV5-1
abundance: -
CDR3aa: CASSLAGQATYGYTF
CDR3nt: TGCGCCAGCAGCTTGGCGGGACAGGCTACGTATGGCTACACCTTC

d_gene: TRBD1
j_gene: TRBJ1-1
v_gene: TRBV28
abundance: few
CDR3aa: CASSPTGGGTEAFF
CDR3nt: TGTGCCAGCAGTCCCACAGGGGGGGGCACTGAAGCTTTCTTT

d_gene: -
j_gene: TRBJ2-7
v_gene: TRBV19
abundance: -
CDR3aa: CASSAGAAGGEQYF
CDR3nt: TGTGCCAGTAGTGCGGGGGCCGCCGGAGGCGAGCAGTACTTC

d_gene: TRBD1
j_gene: TRBJ2-3
v_gene: TRBV5-1
abundance: -
CDR3aa: CASSSPRGIGTDTQYF
CDR3nt: TGCGCCAGCAGCTCCCCCAGGGGGATTGGCACAGATACGCAGTATTTT

d_gene: -
j_gene: TRBJ1-4
v_gene: TRBV27
abundance: medium-sized
CDR3aa: CASRGPGGKLFF
CDR3nt: TGTGCCAGCAGAGGACCGGGGGGAAAACTGTTTTTT

d_gene: TRBD2
j_gene: TRBJ2-7
v_gene: TRBV10-3
abundance: -
CDR3aa: CAISVGTSGDYEQYF
CDR3nt: TGTGCCATCAGTGTCGGGACTAGCGGGGATTACGAGCAGTACTTC

d_gene: -
j_gene: TRBJ2-1
v_gene: TRBV6-5
abundance: -
CDR3aa: CASSYGRGGVDWINEQFF
CDR3nt: TGTGCCAGCAGTTACGGAAGGGGAGGTGTAGACTGGATCAATGAGCAGTTCTTC

d_gene: -
j_gene: TRBJ1-5
v_gene: TRBV6-2/TRBV6-3
abundance: few
CDR3aa: CASSYLTLGNQPQHF
CDR3nt: TGTGCCAGCAGTTACCTGACTCTAGGCAATCAGCCCCAGCATTTT

d_gene: -
j_gene: TRBJ1-4
v_gene: TRBV28
abundance: few
CDR3aa: CASRDTRGVGEKLFF
CDR3nt: TGTGCCAGCAGGGACACTAGAGGCGTTGGGGAAAAACTGTTTTTT

d_gene: -
j_gene: TRBJ1-2
v_gene: TRBV7-2
abundance: -
CDR3aa: CASSLTVDYGYTF
CDR3nt: TGTGCCAGCAGCTTAACAGTGGACTATGGCTACACCTTC

d_gene: TRBD2
j_gene: TRBJ2-1
v_gene: TRBV2
abundance: few
CDR3aa: CASRFGLAVYEQFF
CDR3nt: TGTGCCAGCCGGTTCGGACTAGCGGTGTATGAGCAGTTCTTC

d_gene: TRBD1
j_gene: TRBJ1-2
v_gene: TRBV11-2
abundance: -
CDR3aa: CASSPGQGEAYGYTF
CDR3nt: TGTGCCAGCAGCCCGGGACAGGGGGAGGCCTATGGCTACACCTTC

d_gene: -
j_gene: TRBJ2-3
v_gene: TRBV7-2
abundance: -
CDR3aa: CASSEGTRGTQYF
CDR3nt: TGTGCCAGCTCGGAAGGGACTCGAGGTACGCAGTATTTT

d_gene: -
j_gene: TRBJ1-5
v_gene: TRBV2
abundance: few
CDR3aa: CASRGSGYGNQPQHF
CDR3nt: TGTGCCAGTAGGGGATCTGGGTACGGCAATCAGCCCCAGCATTTT

d_gene: TRBD2
j_gene: TRBJ2-3
v_gene: TRBV9
abundance: -
CDR3aa: CASSVVSGTSLVDTQYF
CDR3nt: TGTGCCAGCAGCGTAGTCAGTGGGACTAGCCTTGTTGATACGCAGTATTTT

d_gene: TRBD1
j_gene: TRBJ1-2
v_gene: TRBV5-6
abundance: -
CDR3aa: CASSDPGQGAPYGYTF
CDR3nt: TGTGCCAGCAGCGACCCTGGACAGGGGGCTCCTTATGGCTACACCTTC

d_gene: -
j_gene: TRBJ2-1
v_gene: TRBV7-6
abundance: medium-sized
CDR3aa: CASSLYTGSTNEQFF
CDR3nt: TGTGCCAGCAGCTTATATACGGGATCGACGAATGAGCAGTTCTTC

d_gene: TRBD2
j_gene: TRBJ2-7
v_gene: TRBV27
abundance: -
CDR3aa: CASYTAREGEQYF
CDR3nt: TGTGCCAGCTACACGGCACGGGAGGGGGAGCAGTACTTC

d_gene: -
j_gene: TRBJ2-2
v_gene: TRBV5-5
abundance: -
CDR3aa: CASRITGTGELFF
CDR3nt: TGTGCCAGCAGAATCACAGGGACCGGGGAGCTGTTTTTT

d_gene: -
j_gene: TRBJ1-5
v_gene: TRBV6-1
abundance: medium-sized
CDR3aa: CASSTAYSNQPQHF
CDR3nt: TGTGCCAGCAGCACAGCGTATAGCAATCAGCCCCAGCATTTT

d_gene: -
j_gene: TRBJ2-4
v_gene: TRBV6-2/TRBV6-3
abundance: -
CDR3aa: CASSLPGRKNIQYF
CDR3nt: TGTGCCAGCAGTCTCCCGGGACGTAAAAACATTCAGTACTTC

d_gene: -
j_gene: TRBJ2-7
v_gene: TRBV6-1
abundance: few
CDR3aa: CASTKRTGEQYF
CDR3nt: TGTGCCAGCACCAAGAGGACCGGGGAGCAGTACTTC

d_gene: -
j_gene: TRBJ1-2
v_gene: TRBV5-1
abundance: once
CDR3aa: CASSLKGPNYGYTF
CDR3nt: TGCGCCAGCAGCTTGAAAGGGCCCAACTATGGCTACACCTTC

d_gene: TRBD2
j_gene: TRBJ2-7
v_gene: TRBV28
abundance: -
CDR3aa: CASRVSSGYPYEQYF
CDR3nt: TGTGCCAGCAGGGTCTCTAGCGGGTACCCCTACGAGCAGTACTTC

d_gene: TRBD2
j_gene: TRBJ2-3
v_gene: TRBV20-1
abundance: once
CDR3aa: CSATRRSGDTDTQYF
CDR3nt: TGCAGTGCCACGCGGAGGAGCGGGGACACAGATACGCAGTATTTT

d_gene: TRBD2
j_gene: TRBJ2-3
v_gene: TRBV24-1
abundance: -
CDR3aa: CATSDSSGRAGPDTQYF
CDR3nt: TGTGCCACCAGTGATTCTAGCGGGAGGGCCGGTCCAGATACGCAGTATTTT

d_gene: -
j_gene: TRBJ1-1
v_gene: TRBV19
abundance: medium-sized
CDR3aa: CASMGSTEAFF
CDR3nt: TGTGCCAGTATGGGGAGCACTGAAGCTTTCTTT

d_gene: TRBD1
j_gene: TRBJ1-5
v_gene: TRBV6-2/TRBV6-3
abundance: few
CDR3aa: CASSKDRGYSNQPQHF
CDR3nt: TGTGCCAGCAGTAAGGACAGGGGGTATAGCAATCAGCCCCAGCATTTT

d_gene: -
j_gene: TRBJ1-1
v_gene: TRBV4-2
abundance: -
CDR3aa: CASSHVQGNTEAFF
CDR3nt: TGTGCCAGCAGCCATGTGCAGGGAAACACTGAAGCTTTCTTT

d_gene: -
j_gene: TRBJ2-1
v_gene: TRBV12-3/TRBV12-4
abundance: few
CDR3aa: CASTKRGGRYNEQFF
CDR3nt: TGTGCCAGCACCAAAAGAGGGGGACGGTACAATGAGCAGTTCTTC

d_gene: TRBD2
j_gene: TRBJ2-3
v_gene: TRBV20-1
abundance: -
CDR3aa: CSARKPTSGTTDTQYF
CDR3nt: TGCAGTGCTAGAAAACCAACTAGCGGGACCACAGATACGCAGTATTTT

d_gene: -
j_gene: TRBJ2-2
v_gene: TRBV27
abundance: -
CDR3aa: CASSLGTLLTGELFF
CDR3nt: TGTGCCAGCAGTTTAGGGACTCTTCTCACCGGGGAGCTGTTTTTT

d_gene: TRBD1
j_gene: TRBJ1-1
v_gene: TRBV28
abundance: medium-sized
CDR3aa: CASTNTGGLTEAFF
CDR3nt: TGTGCCAGCACAAACACAGGGGGCTTAACTGAAGCTTTCTTT